This T cell receptor (beta chain) was captured in a study of blood T cell repertoires in COVID-19. As for the study in general: Some COVID-19 samples were acute and others convalescent; all came from the United States, Italy and Spain.

Germline CDR1 SGHRS, CDR2 YFSETQ. Trimming shortened V by 7 bases and J by 0 bases, and 20 bases separated the two germline ends. The CDR3 is made up of 16 amino acids. Per the original methods: Quantification of nucleated cells was approximated via reference gene primer amplification. TCRdb keeps only in-frame clones here, not all; method: immunoSEQ multiplex PCR. V and J calls and clone size come straight from that table; D and trimming were deduced from the DNA. Seen here are under 200,000 clones, more than 70% observed once, and the top ten hold approximately 2.1%. The sequence derives from a man over 45 who had recovered from COVID-19. The chain joins TRBV5-1 to TRBJ2-7; weak D call: TRBD1 (5 bases). Sequenced material: peripheral blood. CDR3 protein: CASPPIPQGISYEQYF. The CDR3 bases are TGCGCCAGCCCCCCCATCCCCCAGGGTATCTCCTACGAGCAGTACTTC.